The source of this T cell receptor beta chain is a study of shared clonotypes between healthy human individuals. For the study at large: Three plates each covered CD4 naive and memory; CD8 naive two, CD8 memory one. Points from the study as a whole: The study's rarefaction showed incomplete sorted-subset sequencing despite large depth.

As concerns this clone: What it binds is not known.

Some clones are missing from TCRdb's copy, which holds only in-frame ones; the method was immunoSEQ multiplex PCR. The sample yields around 1.9 million clones, around 95% seen once. Terminally differentiated effector memory CD45RA+ cells were excluded from the naive CD8 cells, which were CD45RO-negative and positively selected for CCR7. Adults of Caucasian background living in Nashville, Tennessee made up all donors. V was shortened by 7 bases and J by 5 bases, with 19 bases between the two germline ends. Germline assignment: CDR1 MNHNY and CDR2 SVGAGI (reference sequence). This CDR3 has 15 amino acids.

The sequence came from a man aged 18-30 years in good health. Some clones in this sample may be carry-over from other donors' samples. Sequenced sample: naive CD8+ T cells from PBMCs. The chain employs TRBV6-6 and TRBJ2-3; no definite D call. CDR3 sequence: CASKQSLSGRDTQYF. The CDR3 nucleotides are TGTGCCAGCAAACAATCGCTATCTGGTAGAGATACGCAGTATTTT.